The 21 T cell receptor beta chains reported below all come from one sample, sequenced in a study of Ad26.COV2.S vaccination and SARS-CoV-2 variants. Treatment reported: about 20 received Ad26.COV2.S at low or high dose, single or two shots; a few received placebo; per-sample allocation not given. Sampling occurred on day 63 after the first vaccine or placebo injection. TCRdb's copy holds only in-frame clones and misses some; the assay was immunoSEQ multiplex PCR. The sample has 350,000 to 500,000 clones; 80% to 90% are singletons. The specimen was peripheral blood, collected in a trial of Ad26.COV2.S vaccine versus placebo. These receptor sequences come from a person between 18 and 65 years old who received the Ad26.COV2.S COVID-19 vaccine or a placebo.

The V and J genes are TRBV9 and TRBJ2-7; D unresolved. V lost 0 bases, J lost 2 bases, and 12 bases lay in between. From germline, CDR1 is SGDLS and CDR2 YYNGEE. This CDR3 spans 15 amino acids. The CDR3 DNA sequence: TGTGCCAGCAGCGTAGCTTGGCAGTCGACCTACGAGCAGTACTTC. It translates to CASSVAWQSTYEQYF. Drawing the rest from reference TRBV9 and TRBJ2-7, the complete variable domain is DSGVTQTPKHLITATGQRVTLRCSPRSGDLSVYWYQQSLDQGLQFLIQYYNGEERAKGNILERFSAQQFPDLHSELNLSSLELGDSALYFCASSVAWQSTYEQYFGPGTRLTVT.

The J gene is TRBJ2-5, the V gene TRBV11-3, with a tentative D call TRBD2 (6 bases). Trimming took off 3 bases at V and 7 bases at J, with 6 bases between the two ends. Germline loops: CDR1 SGHNT, CDR2 YENEEA. This CDR3 has 11 amino acids. CDR3 sequence reads: CASSFGGTQYF. The CDR3 DNA is TGTGCCAGCAGCTTCGGGGGGACCCAGTACTTC.

The chain uses TRBV6-6 and TRBJ2-1; TRBD1 is a possible D gene (6 bases). Germline lookup yields CDR1 MNHNY and CDR2 SVGAGI (reference sequence). Trimming took off 10 bases at V and 4 bases at J, with 17 bases between the two ends. The CDR3 consists of 14 residues. The CDR3 region has the DNA TGTGCCACAGGGGCGGCGTTAAGATACAATGAGCAGTTCTTC. Its translation: CATGAALRYNEQFF.

The V call is TRBV6-6, the J call TRBJ2-1; 7 bases fit TRBD2. With V trimmed by 5 bases and J by 3 bases, 7 bases remained unmatched. The CDR3 has 15 amino acids. From germline, CDR1 is MNHNY and CDR2 SVGAGI (reference sequence). The CDR3 is CASSHGSSGYNEQFF. The CDR3, as DNA: TGTGCCAGCAGTCACGGCTCTAGCGGCTACAATGAGCAGTTCTTC.

The CDR3 loop is CASSPGVYRNTGELFF. The CDR3 coding sequence is TGTGCCAGCTCACCGGGGGTGTACCGGAACACCGGGGAGCTGTTTTTT. The chain recombines TRBV18 with TRBJ2-2; D is tentatively TRBD1 or TRBD2 (5 bases each). Germline V CDR1 and CDR2: KGHSH, LQKENI. This CDR3 is built from 16 residues. The ends were cut back, 3 bases at V and 1 base at J, with 12 bases in the middle.

The rearrangement uses TRBV11-2 and TRBJ2-3; the D gene could be TRBD1 or TRBD2 (5 bases each). The V end lost 5 bases, the J end lost 9 bases, and 9 bases lay between the germline ends. Looked up from germline, CDR1 is SGHAT and CDR2 is FQNNGV. This CDR3 has 11 amino acids. The CDR3 bases are TGTGCCAGCAGCCCGGGACGGACGCAGTATTTT. Protein: CASSPGRTQYF.

The V gene is TRBV5-5, the J gene TRBJ1-3; 9 nucleotides align to TRBD1. V dropped 3 bases and J dropped 7; count of bases not matched to a gene: 8. The germline CDR1 and CDR2 sequences are SGHKS and YYEKEE (reference sequence). This CDR3 is 15 amino acids long. The CDR3 sequence is CASSSTGGLRNTIYF. CDR3 sequence (DNA): TGTGCCAGCAGCTCAACAGGGGGCCTAAGGAACACCATATATTTT.

This clone was observed once. The rearrangement links TRBV7-3 to TRBJ2-2; 7 bases map to TRBD2. V gave up 4 bases and J gave up 7 bases; unmatched junction bases: 15. Germline lookup yields CDR1 SGHTA and CDR2 FQGTGA. The CDR3 is 17 amino acids. The DNA of the CDR3 is TGTGCCAGCAGCTCCGACCGGACTAGTCTGGCGAACGGGGAGCTGTTTTTT. Translating gives CASSSDRTSLANGELFF.

The rearrangement links TRBV5-8 to TRBJ1-3; D is unresolved. Trimming cost V 2 bases and J 3 bases, with 18 bases left between them. The CDR3 contains 17 residues. The germline V gene encodes CDR1 SGHTS and CDR2 YDEGEE. Here the CDR3 reads CASSLRKGSSNGNTIYF. The CDR3, as DNA: TGTGCCAGCAGCTTACGAAAGGGCTCTTCCAATGGAAACACCATATATTTT.

The chain is built from TRBV27 and TRBJ2-2; TRBD1 matches 7 bases. J lost 3 bases, V lost 4 bases, and 8 bases had no gene match. The germline V gene encodes CDR1 MNHEY and CDR2 SMNVEV (reference sequence). This CDR3 region has 16 residues. Here the CDR3 DNA reads TGTGCCAGCAGTTCGACAGGGCGTCGGGACACCGGGGAGCTGTTTTTT. This codes for CASSSTGRRDTGELFF.

V usage is TRBV6-2 or TRBV6-3 and J usage is TRBJ1-4, with 10 nucleotides matching TRBD1. V shed 5 bases, J shed 11 bases, and the junction held 11 bases outside the gene matches. The CDR3 covers 15 residues. Per the germline V gene, CDR1 is MNHEY and CDR2 is SVGEGT. The DNA for the CDR3 is TGTGCCAGCAGTGACCCGGACAGGGGGATATCCAAACTGTTTTTT. Encoded protein: CASSDPDRGISKLFF.

The CDR3 spells CASTLAGGQETQYF. DNA of the CDR3: TGTGCCAGCACGCTAGCGGGGGGACAAGAGACCCAGTACTTC. This sequence joins TRBV4-2 and TRBJ2-5; 11 bases map to TRBD2. Germline V CDR1 and CDR2: LGHNA, YNFKEQ. J lost 2 bases, V lost 7 bases, and 3 bases had no gene match. There are 14 residues in the CDR3.

A word on this clone: Different DNA sequences within this sample yield the same CDR3. The chain employs TRBV18 and TRBJ1-5; no reliable D call. The CDR3 extends over 15 amino acids. Trimming left V 0 bases short and J 1 base short, with 7 bases between. Germline V CDR1 and CDR2: KGHSH, LQKENI. The chain's CDR3 is CASSPPGGSNQPQHF. The CDR3 bases are TGTGCCAGCTCACCACCGGGAGGGAGCAATCAGCCCCAGCATTTT. Filled out from reference TRBV18 and TRBJ1-5, the complete variable domain reads NAGVMQNPRHLVRRRGQEARLRCSPMKGHSHVYWYRQLPEEGLKFMVYLQKENIIDESGMPKERFSAEFPKEGPSILRIQQVVRGDSAAYFCASSPPGGSNQPQHFGDGTRLSIL.

The chain employs TRBV5-5 and TRBJ2-7, with TRBD2 matching over 7 bases. The CDR3 is 15 amino acids. Trimming at V came to 5 bases and at J to 0 bases, leaving 8 bases not matched to a gene. Germline V gene lookup returns CDR1 SGHKS and CDR2 YYEKEE (reference sequence). This chain's CDR3 is CASRYRDYHSYEQYF. The CDR3 DNA reads TGTGCCAGCAGGTATCGGGACTACCACTCCTACGAGCAGTACTTC.

This chain uses TRBV2 with TRBJ1-3, with D possibly being TRBD1 (5 bases). Per the germline V gene, CDR1 is SNHLY and CDR2 is FYNNEI. V was pared by 9 bases and J by 0 bases, with 15 bases between. The CDR3 has 15 residues. The CDR3 loop reads CARGTSDSSGNTIYF. The CDR3, as DNA: TGTGCCAGGGGGACCTCGGATAGCTCTGGAAACACCATATATTTT.

The chain carries TRBV28 and TRBJ2-5; D remains unclear. The CDR3 totals 14 residues. Germline CDR1 and CDR2: MDHEN and SYDVKM. The germline V and J ends were trimmed by 8 bases and 1 base, with 14 bases remaining between them. The CDR3 region is CASGLGRLQETQYF. In DNA, the CDR3 is TGTGCCAGCGGGTTAGGGCGGCTCCAAGAGACCCAGTACTTC.

The CDR3 region has the DNA TGTGCCAGCAGCTCAAGACTAGCGGAGGCCTACAATGAGCAGTTCTTC. The encoded protein is CASSSRLAEAYNEQFF. V gene TRBV5-4 combines with J gene TRBJ2-1, with 9 nucleotides matching TRBD2. Germline CDR1 and CDR2: SGHNT and YYREEE (reference sequence). CDR3 length: 16 amino acids. V trimming: 3 bases; J trimming: 2 bases; junction bases outside the gene matches: 6. Filled out from reference TRBV5-4 and TRBJ2-1, the complete variable domain reads ETGVTQSPTHLIKTRGQQVTLRCSSQSGHNTVSWYQQALGQGPQFIFQYYREEENGRGNFPPRFSGLQFPNYSSELNVNALELDDSALYLCASSSRLAEAYNEQFFGPGTRLTVL.

This clone is a singleton in its sample. V usage is TRBV4-2 and J usage is TRBJ1-1; no definite D call. Germline assignment: CDR1 LGHNA and CDR2 YNFKEQ. The V gene lost 5 bases and the J gene lost 1 base, with 8 bases spanning the gap. The CDR3 loop spans 13 amino acids. The CDR3 protein is CASSNTENTEAFF. The CDR3 bases are TGTGCCAGCAGCAACACAGAGAACACTGAAGCTTTCTTT.

This chain connects TRBV18 to TRBJ2-6; D may be TRBD1 (5 bases). Germline values: CDR1 KGHSH, CDR2 LQKENI. This CDR3 region has 16 residues. V was cut by 3 bases and J by 5 bases, with 14 bases left in between. The CDR3 DNA sequence: TGTGCCAGCTCACCCTCCGACAGCCGGCGGGCCAACGTCCTGACTTTC. Protein product: CASSPSDSRRANVLTF.

The rearrangement links TRBV7-2 to TRBJ1-2; tentatively, D is TRBD1 (5 bases). V was clipped by 5 bases and J by 0 bases, with 13 bases between them. Germline V gene lookup returns CDR1 SGHTA and CDR2 FQGNSA. The length of the CDR3 is 15 residues. CDR3 residues: CASSRDGGTNYGYTF. In nucleotides, the CDR3 is TGTGCCAGCAGCCGGGACGGTGGCACTAACTATGGCTACACCTTC. The full variable domain, with the rest looked up from reference TRBV7-2 and TRBJ1-2, is GAGVSQSPSNKVTEKGKDVELRCDPISGHTALYWYRQSLGQGLEFLIYFQGNSAPDKSGLPSDRFSAERTGGSVSTLTIQRTQQEDSAVYLCASSRDGGTNYGYTFGSGTRLTVV.

V usage is TRBV10-3 and J usage is TRBJ1-4; TRBD1 matches 8 bases. The CDR3 totals 14 residues. The germline V gene encodes CDR1 ENHRY and CDR2 SYGVKD. With 3 bases clipped from V and 10 bases from J, the junction kept 7 bases outside the gene matches. Here the CDR3 reads CAISDGDRSRKLFF. In DNA, the CDR3 is TGTGCCATCAGTGATGGGGACAGGAGTAGAAAACTGTTTTTT.